This T cell receptor beta chain was observed in a study of shared clonotypes between healthy human individuals. There are 16 residues in the CDR3. V was pared by 5 bases and J by 4 bases, with 15 bases between. CDR1 and CDR2 from the germline V gene are SGHDN and FVKESK. Terminally differentiated effector memory CD45RA+ cells were excluded from the naive CD8 cells, which were CD45RO-negative and positively selected for CCR7. Every donor was a Caucasian adult from Nashville, Tennessee. Produced via immunoSEQ multiplex PCR; TCRdb's table is partial and in-frame only. The table lists about 1.9 million clones, 85% to 95% of them singletons.

The specimen was naive CD8+ T cells from PBMCs. The V gene is TRBV14, the J gene TRBJ2-6; D gene uncertain. The source is a man aged 18 to 30 in good health. Some clones in this sample may be carry-over from other donors' samples. The DNA for the CDR3 is TGTGCCAGCAGCGCCCGCCCCCAGGCCGGGGCCAACGTCCTGACTTTC. Its translation is CASSARPQAGANVLTF.